This TCR beta chain was sequenced for a study of identical twins. Whole-study findings and limits: Models predicted too little out-of-frame TCR alpha sharing in monozygotic twins.

Only a few counts were recorded for this clonotype. Its antigen is still unknown. The CDR3 spans 14 residues. Trimming stripped 8 bases from V and 1 base from J, with 14 bases between. The germline V gene has CDR1 MNHNS and CDR2 SASEGT. TCRdb analysed the 5' RACE reads with MiXCR anew, one entry per CDR3 protein. The sample has 700,000 or so distinct CDR3 sequences; approximately 22% are singletons. A further study also used this sample, focusing on T cells expressing NK-cell markers.

This clonotype was obtained from a woman between 18 and 30 years old in good health. The sample consisted of PBMCs. The J gene is TRBJ1-2, the V gene TRBV6-1; TRBD1 might be the D (5 bases). Here the CDR3 DNA reads TGTGCCAGCGGGACGGGACGGGTTAACTATGGCTACACCTTC. Translating gives CASGTGRVNYGYTF.